This TCR beta chain was identified in a study of CD4+ T cells in melanoma. Study results and limitations: Neoantigen-specific CD4+ T cells in melanoma reportedly had diverse differentiation states. CD8+ T cell, macrophage and B cell function reportedly correlated with neoantigen-specific CD4+ T cells.

Data came from immunoSEQ multiplex PCR; TCRdb stores just in-frame clones and leaves some out. This table has about 140,000 clones, about nine tenths appearing once. Note on this clone: Its target is not known.

This TCR derives from a human donor with melanoma.

The CDR3 region has the DNA TGCAGCGCCCGCCAGACCTCAGATACGCAGTATTTT. It specifies CSARQTSDTQYF. The chain has TRBV29-1 and TRBJ2-3; D gene uncertain. V lost 7 bases, J lost 4 bases, and 12 bases lay in between. Germline V gives CDR1 SQVTM, CDR2 ANQGSEA. This CDR3 has 12 residues.